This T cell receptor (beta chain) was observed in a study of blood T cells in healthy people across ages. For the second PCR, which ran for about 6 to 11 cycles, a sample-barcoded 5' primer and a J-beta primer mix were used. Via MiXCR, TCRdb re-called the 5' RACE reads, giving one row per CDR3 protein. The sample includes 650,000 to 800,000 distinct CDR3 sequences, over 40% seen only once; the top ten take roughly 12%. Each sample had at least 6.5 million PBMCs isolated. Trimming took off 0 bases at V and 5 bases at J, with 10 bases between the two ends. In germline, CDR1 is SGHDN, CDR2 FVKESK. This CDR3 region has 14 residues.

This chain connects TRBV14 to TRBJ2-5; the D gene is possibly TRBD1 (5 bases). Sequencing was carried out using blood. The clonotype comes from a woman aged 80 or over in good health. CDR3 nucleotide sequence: TGTGCCAGCAGCCAAGATCCCAGGGCCGAGACCCAGTACTTC. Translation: CASSQDPRAETQYF. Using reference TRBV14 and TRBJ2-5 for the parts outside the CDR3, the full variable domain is EAGVTQFPSHSVIEKGQTVTLRCDPISGHDNLYWYRRVMGKEIKFLLHFVKESKQDESGMPNNRFLAERTGGTYSTLKVQPAELEDSGVYFCASSQDPRAETQYFGPGTRLLVL.